A selection of T cell receptor beta chains follows, all from one sample in a study of blood T cell repertoires in COVID-19. TCRdb keeps only in-frame clones here, not all; method: immunoSEQ multiplex PCR. The repertoire holds about 64,000 clones, around 80% seen once, with 14% in the top ten. The sample was peripheral blood. The source is a man between 60 and 70 years old with COVID-19, enrolled during active disease. Each CDR3 is given with its conserved first and last residue.

CDR3 | V | length
CASSLHTTGRDNEQFF | TRBV6-7 | 16
CASSPRRSGELFF | TRBV5-4 | 13
CASSLQGQGNTEAFF | TRBV7-9 | 15
CASWAGPTDTQYF | TRBV28 | 13
CASKLLETQYF | TRBV2 | 11
CASRGDTPLAKNIQYF | TRBV28 | 16
CASSHRQEHEQYF | TRBV23-1 | 13
CASSTTGVGELFF | TRBV7-3 | 13
CASSSDRAADTQYF | TRBV3-1/TRBV3-2 | 14
CASSSIAGARDEQFF | TRBV11-3 | 15
CSVAELEETQYF | TRBV29-1 | 12
CASSYSRGTTDTQYF | TRBV6-5 | 15
CASRLMGAYEQYF | TRBV7-2 | 13
CASSSSVVQPQHF | TRBV7-9 | 13
CASETGYRGEQYF | TRBV6-5 | 13
CASSQGGVNEKLFF | TRBV7-9 | 14
CASSMTGVEGTEAFF | TRBV28 | 15
CASSLRRSSGIHNEQFF | TRBV7-9 | 17
CASSDWAGSGTLHF | TRBV6-4 | 14
CASSEYRETDTQYF | TRBV25-1 | 14
CASSLRRTGYEQYF | TRBV27 | 14
CASNGEATYNEQFF | TRBV28 | 14
CASSEQNPYGYTF | TRBV2 | 13
CASSPGGPTGELFF | TRBV5-1 | 14
CASSLARANTEAFF | TRBV11-2 | 14
CASSVDGRGPQHF | TRBV9 | 13
CASSSQGGHTEAFF | TRBV5-1 | 14
CASSVDSGADTQYF | TRBV6-4 | 14
CASSSPYTGTSLEQFF | TRBV3-1/TRBV3-2 | 16
CASRTGQGGRYEQYF | TRBV2 | 15
CASSPLGDSDYGYTF | TRBV5-4 | 15
CAWGLAGGNEQFF | TRBV2 | 13
CSVVSGEHTEAFF | TRBV29-1 | 13
CAWRKTGVGELFF | TRBV30 | 13
CASTRDRENTEAFF | TRBV7-9 | 14
CSVDRGGTGELFF | TRBV29-1 | 13
CASSSSEKLFF | TRBV10-2 | 11
CASIRTSGSLQETQYF | TRBV11-2 | 16
CASSDAGGGNQPQHF | TRBV25-1 | 15
CASQMGASYEQYF | TRBV12-3/TRBV12-4 | 13
CASSLIGGAGEAFF | TRBV7-3 | 14
CASSSTGASYEQYF | TRBV7-9 | 14
CASRGQGLLYGYTF | TRBV5-4 | 14
CASSPGPSSNQPQHF | TRBV18 | 15
CASSHRGGAGGPGETQYF | TRBV7-9 | 18
CASSVVAGSNTQYF | TRBV9 | 14
CASLARGMNTEAFF | TRBV25-1 | 14
CASSSGSHEKLFF | TRBV10-1 | 13
CASSPETGDYF | TRBV2 | 11
CASSQHPGQGAETQYF | TRBV3-1/TRBV3-2 | 16
CASSSQGAGELFF | TRBV7-3 | 13
CASSDGSGSDTQYF | TRBV6-1 | 14
CASSRGLAGGAVGNEQFF | TRBV5-1 | 18
CASSRRGAMNTEAFF | TRBV7-9 | 15
CASSQAYRARSYEQYF | TRBV3-1/TRBV3-2 | 16
CASRTDRVNTEAFF | TRBV6-1 | 14
CASSYDRGPYEQYF | TRBV6-5 | 14